This is a list of T cell receptor beta chains from one sample in a study of T cells in Graves' hyperthyroidism and ophthalmopathy. TCRdb independently ran MiXCR on the multiplex PCR reads; one entry per CDR3 protein. The sample holds under 450,000 distinct CDR3 sequences, about a sixth seen once. Sequencing was carried out using blood. These TCRs come from a woman aged 25-40 years with Graves' hyperthyroidism that later progressed to Graves' ophthalmopathy. The CDR3 runs from the conserved cysteine through the conserved F or W. Fields, in order: V gene, J gene, CDR3 protein.

>TRBV29-1|TRBJ2-3
CSVDWSGKFSDTQYF
>TRBV2|TRBJ1-1
CASNSRGSTEAFF
>TRBV6-1|TRBJ2-3
CASRLGGQDTQYF
>TRBV5-1|TRBJ1-6
CASSLESPVKGYYNSPLHF
>TRBV2|TRBJ2-3
CASSEAQQGGPDTQYF
>TRBV7-9|TRBJ2-2
CASSSFQAGVYTGELFF
>TRBV11-2|TRBJ2-5
CASSLDAAGIQETQYF
>TRBV5-1|TRBJ1-1
CASSLPRTGNTEAFF
>TRBV28|TRBJ2-7
CASGLGQGLLFYEQYF
>TRBV19|TRBJ2-7
CASSISRGGTYEQYF
>TRBV7-9|TRBJ2-2
CASSLVGTTNTGELFF
>TRBV5-1|TRBJ2-3
CASSGTHNTDTQYF
>TRBV7-8|TRBJ2-3
CASSIAGTTDTQYF
>TRBV11-2|TRBJ1-4
CASSFSGPINEKLFF
>TRBV19|TRBJ1-2
CASSFGQGDYGYTF
>TRBV27|TRBJ2-1
CASSFEAGSYNEQFF
>TRBV28|TRBJ2-7
CASSGEGQGLPRWSYEQYF
>TRBV10-3|TRBJ2-7
CAIRFRSGTGNEQYF
>TRBV5-5|TRBJ2-5
CASSLPSGGAQETQYF
>TRBV9|TRBJ1-4
CASSVAGVSYEKLFF
>TRBV29-1|TRBJ1-2
CSVVGPAGGYTF
>TRBV19|TRBJ1-2
CASGEVYGYTF
>TRBV28|TRBJ2-7
CASTTSSYEQYF
>TRBV5-8|TRBJ1-2
CASSKGLTFGYTF
>TRBV18|TRBJ2-3
CASSPFRGSTDTQYF
>TRBV6-1|TRBJ2-5
CASSRGQGQETQYF
>TRBV11-3|TRBJ2-7
CASSPGGGPSREQYF
>TRBV18|TRBJ2-3
CASSLTTSTDTQYF
>TRBV12-3/TRBV12-4|TRBJ2-7
CASSPKGPIYEQYF
>TRBV11-1|TRBJ2-2
CASSSSTRRNTGELFF
>TRBV5-1|TRBJ1-4
CASSLGTGVTTNEKLFF
>TRBV28|TRBJ2-1
CASSFSPGGFDNEQFF
>TRBV5-6|TRBJ1-5
CASSLFGGENQPQHF
>TRBV7-2|TRBJ1-1
CASSSRRGGNTEAFF
>TRBV6-1|TRBJ2-5
CASSESPGIAETQYF
>TRBV27|TRBJ2-3
CASSARRAGAGTDTQYF
>TRBV30|TRBJ2-5
CAWSAQPLERSETQYF
>TRBV5-1|TRBJ2-1
CASSEDDYNEQFF
>TRBV5-5|TRBJ2-7
CASSLSPATGGYEQYF
>TRBV28|TRBJ2-5
CASSLSGVLGETQYF
>TRBV11-2|TRBJ1-6
CASSFFRDRGRESYNSPLHF
>TRBV6-1|TRBJ2-7
CASSDGQGLSYEQYF
>TRBV2|TRBJ2-1
CASSEGVGRLGDEQFF
>TRBV29-1|TRBJ1-2
CSVVSDYGYTF
>TRBV29-1|TRBJ2-5
CSVEGWEQETQYF
>TRBV30|TRBJ2-5
CAWTSAGASGGETQYF
>TRBV20-1|TRBJ2-7
CSARIQGTGRAHSQQYF
>TRBV27|TRBJ1-1
CASSKSTGYTEAFF
>TRBV3-1|TRBJ2-1
CASSLPLAGGLNEQFF
>TRBV4-1|TRBJ2-1
CASSQDRGLNDNEQFF
>TRBV6-1|TRBJ1-2
CASSEEGGSTF
>TRBV7-9|TRBJ2-5
CASSLKRTGFETQYF
>TRBV7-9|TRBJ2-7
CASSVRGLDEQYF
>TRBV20-1|TRBJ2-3
CSARNAGDTQYF
>TRBV2|TRBJ1-2
CASSGDRANYGYTF
>TRBV15|TRBJ1-1
CATSRQGQNTEAFF
>TRBV28|TRBJ1-2
CASSFLDSSYYGYTF
>TRBV19|TRBJ2-3
CASRMGTGGPPDTQYF
>TRBV4-2|TRBJ2-7
CASSGGVGGEQYF
>TRBV7-2|TRBJ1-5
CASSLGTVYSNQPQHF